The entry below gives a single T cell receptor (beta chain) sequence along with its context. TCRdb's copy holds only in-frame clones and misses some; the assay was immunoSEQ multiplex PCR. Here the sample spans roughly 50,000 clones, around 92% being singletons. The sample belongs to a study of T cell changes during pregnancy in multiple sclerosis. This CDR3 spans 15 amino acids. The germline V gene encodes CDR1 SGDLS and CDR2 YYNGEE. V was cut by 4 bases and J by 5 bases, with 15 bases left in between. The receptor comes from a female donor with multiple sclerosis, enrolled in a pregnancy study. The chain links TRBV9 to TRBJ2-2; D call uncertain. The sequencing here drew on CD4+ T cells from peripheral blood mononuclear cells, taken in the third trimester of pregnancy. The CDR3 region is CASSSRSPGTGELFF. CDR3 nucleotide sequence: TGTGCCAGCAGCTCCCGATCGCCCGGTACCGGGGAGCTGTTTTTT.